This T cell receptor beta chain originates from a study of T cells in Graves' hyperthyroidism and ophthalmopathy. Study-level information: Peripheral blood was drawn at first diagnosis, prior to all treatment. Study-wide points: Blood shared most expanded thyroid clonotypes above 0.001.

It was RNA transcripts that yielded the amplified TCR beta CDR3 regions. An initial round of RT-PCR targeting the TCR CDR3 relied on the HTBI primer set. MiXCR was run by TCRdb on the multiplex PCR reads, yielding one entry per CDR3 protein. In the table there are 300,000 to 450,000 distinct CDR3 sequences, about a fifth of which are singletons. Thyroid ultrasound and orbital computed tomography, with clinical symptoms and serum thyroxine and TRAb, informed diagnoses. There are a few counts of this clonotype. Its target is not known. Germline assignment: CDR1 SGHRS and CDR2 YFSETQ. The CDR3 has 16 amino acids. V lost 1 base, J lost 3 bases, and 7 bases stayed unmatched.

Sample: blood. The receptor's source is a man between 18 and 35 years old with Graves' ophthalmopathy. The chain carries TRBV5-1 and TRBJ2-7, with TRBD2 matching over 10 bases. CDR3 DNA sequence: TGCGCCAGCAGCTTGTATCCAGCGGGGGGGGGCTACGAGCAGTACTTC. Protein product: CASSLYPAGGGYEQYF.